Shown below are 22 T cell receptor beta chains from a single sample sequenced in a study of early T cells in non-severe SARS-CoV-2 infection (dated by TCRdb to about 2021). Libraries were built with 5' RACE. The data were produced on a NextSeq 500. Starting from the raw public reads, TCRdb applied fastp trimming at Q25, assembled clones with MiXCR and retained in-frame beta chains. Rows are unified per CDR3 protein, each entry keeping the most common DNA and genes. The sample contains about 50,000 distinct CDR3 sequences, roughly 12% of them found a single time. About 2.4% of the sample lies in the top ten. The sample here was whole blood, taken at baseline. These receptors were collected from an adult who was a healthcare worker with PCR-confirmed SARS-CoV-2 infection or an uninfected control (not recorded which).

The chain combines TRBV7-2 with TRBJ2-5; 8 bases align to TRBD1. Looked up from germline, CDR1 is SGHTA and CDR2 is FQGNSA. Losses at the gene ends were 4 bases for V and 7 bases for J; bases not matched to a gene: 5. The CDR3 is made up of 13 amino acids. The DNA for the CDR3 is TGTGCCAGCAGCTCCGACAGGGGCTGGACCCAGTACTTC. Translated: CASSSDRGWTQYF.

The chain is built from TRBV5-1 and TRBJ1-1; tentative D call: TRBD1 (6 bases). Trimming cost V 3 bases and J 8 bases, with 11 bases left between them. Germline CDR1 is SGHRS and CDR2 is YFSETQ. This CDR3 contains 12 residues. CDR3 residues: CASSSRGAEAFF. CDR3 DNA: TGCGCCAGCAGCTCCCGGGGGGCGGAAGCTTTCTTT. Full variable domain (missing parts from reference TRBV5-1 and TRBJ1-1): KAGVTQTPRYLIKTRGQQVTLSCSPISGHRSVSWYQQTPGQGLQFLFEYFSETQRNKGNFPGRFSGRQFSNSRSEMNVSTLELGDSALYLCASSSRGAEAFFGQGTRLTVV.

This clonotype was counted a few times. The V gene is TRBV12-3 or TRBV12-4, the J gene TRBJ1-1; TRBD1 agrees at 8 bases. V dropped 2 bases and J dropped 0; count of bases not matched to a gene: 2. This CDR3 has 15 residues. The DNA for the CDR3 is TGTGCCAGCAGTTTAAGACAGGGGATGAACACTGAAGCTTTCTTT. Protein: CASSLRQGMNTEAFF.

This clonotype was observed at least ten times. The chain has TRBV27 and TRBJ2-5; TRBD2 is a possible D gene (6 bases). The CDR3 is 15 residues long. Germline loops: CDR1 MNHEY, CDR2 SMNVEV (reference sequence). V was cut by 3 bases and J by 0 bases, with 11 bases left in between. CDR3 region: CASSLRRGYQETQYF. CDR3 DNA: TGTGCCAGCAGTTTGCGTCGGGGGTACCAAGAGACCCAGTACTTC.

This clonotype came up many times. The chain links TRBV12-3 or TRBV12-4 to TRBJ2-1; D gene unclear. The V gene lost 3 bases and the J gene lost 7 bases, with 16 bases spanning the gap. The CDR3 has 15 residues. The CDR3 coding sequence is TGTGCCAGCAGTTTGTTTCAAAGGGTGTCGAATGAGCAGTTCTTC. Protein: CASSLFQRVSNEQFF.

This clonotype was seen repeatedly, ten times or more. V gene TRBV7-6 combines with J gene TRBJ2-1; 7 positions match TRBD2. Trimming took 2 bases from V and 1 from J; bases not matched to a gene: 5. The germline CDR1 and CDR2 sequences are SGHVS and FNYEAQ. CDR3 size: 16 residues. CDR3 DNA: TGTGCCAGCAGCTTACAGGCTAGCGGATCCTACAATGAGCAGTTCTTC. As protein: CASSLQASGSYNEQFF.

The genes are TRBV7-9 and TRBJ1-1; D remains ambiguous. The CDR3 extends over 13 amino acids. CDR1 is SEHNR and CDR2 is FQNEAQ in the germline V gene (reference sequence). With 2 bases removed from V and 8 bases from J, the gap between germline ends came to 12 bases. The CDR3 bases are TGTGCCAGCAGCTTATTCGCCGACTTAGAAGCTTTCTTT. Its translation: CASSLFADLEAFF.

In its sample, this clonotype was seen a few times. The chain carries TRBV11-2 and TRBJ2-1, with 13 bases fitting TRBD2. This CDR3 has 16 residues. Germline V gene data show CDR1 as SGHAT and CDR2 as FQNNGV. The V segment lost 0 bases and the J segment 8 bases; nucleotides outside the gene matches: 4. The CDR3 sequence is CASSLETSGRDHEQFF. DNA of the CDR3: TGTGCCAGCAGCTTAGAAACTAGCGGGAGGGACCATGAGCAGTTCTTC.

This clonotype has a count of ten or more. This chain links TRBV27 with TRBJ2-2, with 9 bases identical to TRBD1. The V gene's germline CDR1 is MNHEY and CDR2 SMNVEV (reference sequence). V shed 5 bases and J 3 bases; nucleotides not matched to a gene: 4. The CDR3 length is 15 residues. Here the CDR3 reads CASSTGQGHTGELFF. In DNA, the CDR3 is TGTGCCAGCAGTACAGGACAGGGGCACACCGGGGAGCTGTTTTTT.

The gene calls are TRBV7-6 and TRBJ1-3; D remains ambiguous. Looked up from germline, CDR1 is SGHVS and CDR2 is FNYEAQ. The germline V and J ends were trimmed by 4 bases and 13 bases, with 17 bases remaining between them. The CDR3 loop spans 13 amino acids. CDR3 sequence reads: CASSSVAGRRIYF. The CDR3 DNA follows: TGTGCCAGCAGCTCCGTCGCCGGACGGCGGATATATTTT. The whole variable domain, filled in from reference TRBV7-6 and TRBJ1-3, reads GAGVSQSPRYKVTKRGQDVALRCDPISGHVSLYWYRQALGQGPEFLTYFNYEAQQDKSGLPNDRFSAERPEGSISTLTIQRTEQRDSAMYRCASSSVAGRRIYFGEGSWLTVV.

The chain carries TRBV5-1 and TRBJ2-7; D call uncertain. Trimming pared 4 bases from V and 0 bases from J, leaving 11 bases between. The germline V gene encodes CDR1 SGHRS and CDR2 YFSETQ. This CDR3 contains 14 residues. The CDR3 coding sequence is TGCGCCAGCAGCCCCAGGACCAGCTCCTACGAGCAGTACTTC. Amino acid sequence: CASSPRTSSYEQYF.

V is TRBV11-1 and J is TRBJ2-1, with D hard to call. The germline gives CDR1 SGHAT, CDR2 FQDESV (reference sequence). Between the trimmed V and J ends, which lost 5 bases and 5 bases, there was a span of 13 bases. This CDR3 has 14 residues. The DNA of the CDR3 is TGTGCCAGCAGCCTAGAGCCGCCCCACAATGAGCAGTTCTTC. It codes for CASSLEPPHNEQFF.

The sample holds a few counts of this clonotype. DNA of the CDR3: TGTGCCAGGGACCTTTTAGGCACAGATACGCAGTATTTT. Protein: CARDLLGTDTQYF. J is TRBJ2-3 and V is TRBV19, with D uncertain. V lost 9 bases and J lost 1, with 11 bases in between. The CDR3 runs 13 residues. Germline V gene sequence: CDR1 LNHDA, CDR2 SQIVND (reference sequence).

This clonotype showed up just a few times. The gene calls are TRBV20-1 and TRBJ2-2; a possible D gene is TRBD2 (6 bases). The CDR3 contains 14 residues. From germline, CDR1 is DFQATT and CDR2 SNEGSKA (reference sequence). V was shortened by 7 bases and J by 7 bases, with 19 bases between the two germline ends. For the CDR3, the DNA is TGCAGTGTATCCAGGGACTTACTAGGCGGGGAGCTGTTTTTT. It yields the protein CSVSRDLLGGELFF.

This clonotype was found many times. The V and J genes are TRBV20-1 and TRBJ2-1, with 10 bases aligning to TRBD2. Germline CDR1 and CDR2: DFQATT and SNEGSKA (reference sequence). This CDR3 region has 17 residues. V dropped 7 bases and J dropped 0; count of bases not matched to a gene: 12. CDR3: CSVKASGRAFSYNEQFF. The CDR3 nucleotides are TGCAGTGTGAAGGCTAGCGGGAGAGCGTTCTCCTACAATGAGCAGTTCTTC.

The CDR3 DNA sequence: TGTGCCAGCAGTTACGTACAGGGGAACGAGCAGTACTTC. Translation: CASSYVQGNEQYF. J is TRBJ2-7 and V is TRBV6-2 or TRBV6-3, with 7 bases lining up with TRBD1. This CDR3 contains 13 residues. Per germline, CDR1 MNHEY and CDR2 SVGEGT. V lost 2 bases, J lost 5 bases, and 3 bases stayed unmatched.

The chain is built from TRBV2 and TRBJ1-2, with no clear D. Germline V gives CDR1 SNHLY, CDR2 FYNNEI. V was trimmed by 5 bases and J by 14 bases, leaving 18 bases between them. This CDR3 contains 12 residues. CDR3 in DNA: TGTGCCAGCAGTCTCTACCTTCGGGTGTTTACCTTC. Its translation: CASSLYLRVFTF. The complete variable domain, with remaining parts taken from reference TRBV2 and TRBJ1-2, reads EPEVTQTPSHQVTQMGQEVILRCVPISNHLYFYWYRQILGQKVEFLVSFYNNEISEKSEIFDDQFSVERPDGSNFTLKIRSTKLEDSAMYFCASSLYLRVFTFGSGTRLTVV.

This clonotype was counted a few times. This chain uses TRBV28 with TRBJ1-6; maybe TRBD1 (5 bases). The CDR3 runs to 16 residues. Trimming cost V 9 bases and J 5 bases, with 20 bases left between them. Germline values: CDR1 MDHEN, CDR2 SYDVKM. CDR3 coding DNA: TGTGCCAGTCTTCGGGGCTGGGGATCGGATAATTCACCCCTCCACTTT. It is translated as CASLRGWGSDNSPLHF.

This clonotype was seen at least ten times. The V and J genes are TRBV29-1 and TRBJ2-1; D unresolved. Trimming took off 4 bases at V and 7 bases at J, with 20 bases between the two ends. Germline V CDR1 and CDR2: SQVTM, ANQGSEA. The CDR3 covers 15 residues. CDR3 residues: CSVADGGRSRNEQFF. The CDR3 DNA follows: TGCAGCGTTGCCGACGGCGGTAGGAGCCGGAATGAGCAGTTCTTC.

The J gene is TRBJ2-1, the V gene TRBV7-9; D is ambiguous. This CDR3 is 14 amino acids long. V was trimmed by 1 base and J by 0 bases, leaving 4 bases between them. Germline-derived CDR1 and CDR2 are SEHNR and FQNEAQ (reference sequence). For the CDR3, the DNA is TGTGCCAGCAGCTTAGACAGCTCCTACAATGAGCAGTTCTTC. Translating gives CASSLDSSYNEQFF.

The chain uses TRBV7-2 and TRBJ2-7, with D possibly being TRBD2 (5 bases). Trimming took off 1 base at V and 0 bases at J, with 10 bases between the two ends. The germline V gene encodes CDR1 SGHTA and CDR2 FQGNSA. The CDR3 contains 15 residues. The CDR3 DNA reads as TGTGCCAGCAGCTTAGGAGGGCCCCGCTCCTACGAGCAGTACTTC. Amino acid sequence: CASSLGGPRSYEQYF.

In this sample, this clonotype turned up many times. The V gene is TRBV7-8, the J gene TRBJ2-2, with no clear D. Germline loops: CDR1 SGHVS, CDR2 FQNEAQ. V lost 5 bases to trimming and J lost 7 bases, with 8 bases between them. The CDR3 is 12 amino acids. In nucleotides, the CDR3 is TGTGCCAGCAGCCCCCAAGGCGGGGAGCTGTTTTTT. Translation gives CASSPQGGELFF.